One and the same sample provided the 18 T cell receptor beta chains below, sequenced in a study of cytomegalovirus exposure and HLA in healthy donors. TCRdb's table, derived via immunoSEQ multiplex PCR, lists solely in-frame clones and lacks some. This table has roughly 310,000 clones, around 90% appearing once. Sequencing used PBMCs. These TCRs come from a man aged 30 to 39 in good health and CMV-seronegative.

J is TRBJ2-5 and V is TRBV2; D is perhaps TRBD1 (5 bases). The ends were cut back, 4 bases at V and 2 bases at J, with 11 bases in the middle. CDR3 length: 14 residues. Germline V gene data show CDR1 as SNHLY and CDR2 as FYNNEI. The CDR3 sequence: CASSVRALQETQYF. For the CDR3, the DNA is TGTGCCAGCAGTGTCAGGGCATTACAAGAGACCCAGTACTTC.

The V and J genes are TRBV7-6 and TRBJ2-3, with D maybe TRBD2 (5 bases). Between the trimmed V and J ends, which lost 1 base and 4 bases, there was a span of 15 bases. The CDR3 is 16 residues long. The germline CDR1 and CDR2 sequences are SGHVS and FNYEAQ. CDR3 residues: CASSLVPPAGSDTQYF. In nucleotides, the CDR3 is TGTGCCAGCAGCTTAGTACCCCCCGCGGGCTCAGATACGCAGTATTTT.

V gene TRBV5-3 combines with J gene TRBJ1-2; D remains ambiguous. TRBV5-3 is flagged as an ORF with uncertain function. Trimming removed 1 base from V and 5 bases from J, with 9 bases in between. The CDR3 is 13 amino acids. CDR3 bases: TGTGCCAGAAGCTTGTGTGTAGTTTATGGCTACACCTTC. It yields the protein CARSLCVVYGYTF.

J is TRBJ2-7 and V is TRBV6-6; D is uncertain. From germline, CDR1 is MNHNY and CDR2 SVGAGI (reference sequence). V gave up 0 bases and J gave up 0 bases, with 6 bases separating them. The CDR3 is 14 amino acids. In DNA, the CDR3 is TGTGCCAGCAGTTACTCGGGCATCTCCTACGAGCAGTACTTC. This translates into CASSYSGISYEQYF.

This chain links TRBV4-2 with TRBJ2-5; 10 bases are shared with TRBD2. The length of the CDR3 is 17 residues. Unmatched junction bases numbered 6, after V lost 0 bases and J lost 2 bases. CDR1 and CDR2 from the germline V gene are LGHNA and YNFKEQ. The chain's CDR3 is CASSQEVASGRQETQYF. The CDR3 coding sequence is TGTGCCAGCAGCCAAGAGGTCGCTAGCGGGAGACAAGAGACCCAGTACTTC.

V and J are TRBV5-6 and TRBJ1-2, with a weak D call TRBD1 (5 bases). There are 16 residues in the CDR3. Germline V gene sequence: CDR1 SGHDT, CDR2 YYEEEE. V was trimmed by 4 bases and J by 2 bases, leaving 18 bases between them. In DNA form, the CDR3 reads TGTGCCAGCAGCGCACTCAGGGTAGGGTCCAACTATGGCTACACCTTC. It translates to CASSALRVGSNYGYTF.

The chain recombines TRBV5-6 with TRBJ2-7; D is possibly TRBD1 (6 bases). Germline CDR1 SGHDT, CDR2 YYEEEE. V lost 1 base to trimming and J lost 5 bases, with 16 bases between them. The CDR3 loop spans 15 amino acids. CDR3 in DNA: TGTGCCAGCAGCTTGTTGGGGGCCACCGGAGACGAGCAGTACTTC. Translated: CASSLLGATGDEQYF.

V usage is TRBV7-2 and J usage is TRBJ1-4; D remains unclear. Per the germline V gene, CDR1 is SGHTA and CDR2 is FQGNSA. Trimming stripped 1 base from V and 5 bases from J, with 8 bases between. CDR3 size: 14 residues. The CDR3 DNA sequence: TGTGCCAGCAGCTTAGTACAACAGAATGAAAAACTGTTTTTT. This sequence encodes CASSLVQQNEKLFF.

This clone was counted only a few times. The V gene is TRBV7-9, the J gene TRBJ2-7; 9 positions agree with TRBD1. The CDR3 is 15 residues long. V trimming: 4 bases; J trimming: 4 bases; junction bases outside the gene matches: 8. Germline CDR1 reads SEHNR; CDR2 reads FQNEAQ (reference sequence). This CDR3 is CASSSGTGMFYEQYF. The CDR3 bases are TGTGCCAGCAGCTCCGGGACAGGGATGTTTTACGAGCAGTACTTC.

The chain links TRBV2 to TRBJ2-2, with 10 bases lining up with TRBD1. V lost 4 bases and J lost 4; bases outside the gene matches: 9. The CDR3 spans 17 residues. CDR1 is SNHLY, CDR2 FYNNEI, per germline. The CDR3 DNA follows: TGTGCCAGCAGTGGGGTCCCGGGACAGGGGTTCACCGGGGAGCTGTTTTTT. Protein: CASSGVPGQGFTGELFF.

This rearrangement joins TRBV10-3 to TRBJ2-7, with 10 bases lining up with TRBD1. The trim removed 6 bases at V and 2 bases at J, leaving 16 bases unmatched. The germline gives CDR1 ENHRY, CDR2 SYGVKD. CDR3 size: 18 residues. CDR3 nucleotide sequence: TGTGCCATCAGACCGACAGGGGGCGCAGACGAGTCTACCTACGAGCAGTACTTC. This gives the protein CAIRPTGGADESTYEQYF.

The V call is TRBV5-1, the J call TRBJ1-2, with TRBD1 matching 7 bases. Germline CDR1 SGHRS, CDR2 YFSETQ. The CDR3 runs to 15 residues. V shed 3 bases, J shed 2 bases, and the junction held 7 bases outside the gene matches. DNA of the CDR3: TGCGCCAGCAGCTCTCAGGGGGACGGGAACTATGGCTACACCTTC. It translates to CASSSQGDGNYGYTF.

The V gene is TRBV9, the J gene TRBJ2-1; possible D gene TRBD1, 5 bases. CDR1 is SGDLS, CDR2 YYNGEE, per germline. Trimming stripped 5 bases from V and 9 bases from J, with 15 bases between. The CDR3 contains 13 residues. The CDR3 sequence is CASRPGAMGEQFF. The CDR3 bases are TGTGCCAGCAGACCTGGGGCTATGGGTGAGCAGTTCTTC.

This clone was picked up one time. The V gene is TRBV7-2, the J gene TRBJ2-1; the D gene is possibly TRBD2 (5 bases). Germline CDR1 reads SGHTA; CDR2 reads FQGNSA. V was cut by 5 bases and J by 3 bases, with 14 bases left in between. The CDR3 contains 15 residues. CDR3 sequence (DNA): TGTGCCAGCAGCCCTAAGTGGGGAGTCTACAATGAGCAGTTCTTC. Encoded protein: CASSPKWGVYNEQFF.

The chain combines TRBV7-2 with TRBJ1-5; D not certain. Trimming stripped 1 base from V and 7 bases from J, with 8 bases between. From germline, CDR1 is SGHTA and CDR2 FQGNSA. The CDR3 covers 13 residues. Here the CDR3 DNA reads TGTGCCAGCAGCTTAGAAGTGCAGCAGCCCCAGCATTTT. Its translation is CASSLEVQQPQHF.

This chain uses TRBV27 with TRBJ1-2; D is perhaps TRBD1 (6 bases). This CDR3 has 15 amino acids. Deletions cut 6 bases from V and 3 bases from J, with 17 bases between. Germline CDR1 and CDR2: MNHEY and SMNVEV (reference sequence). In DNA, the CDR3 is TGTGCCAGCAGCTCCAGGGGTTTTGTAGACTATGGCTACACCTTC. It encodes CASSSRGFVDYGYTF.

This clone was observed a single time. This sequence joins TRBV5-8 and TRBJ2-2; possibly TRBD2 for D (5 bases). This CDR3 contains 17 residues. Deletions cut 0 bases from V and 0 bases from J, with 12 bases between. The germline CDR1 and CDR2 sequences are SGHTS and YDEGEE. As DNA, the CDR3 is TGTGCCAGCAGCTTGGTGGGTCGGGGTTCGAACACCGGGGAGCTGTTTTTT. It translates to CASSLVGRGSNTGELFF.

V gene TRBV6-1 combines with J gene TRBJ2-5, with 8 bases matching TRBD2. V was clipped by 6 bases and J by 0 bases; unmatched bases: 6. CDR1 and CDR2 (germline): MNHNS, SASEGT. This CDR3 region has 15 residues. The CDR3 nucleotides are TGTGCCAGCAGGATAGCGGGGACCTACCAAGAGACCCAGTACTTC. Encoded protein: CASRIAGTYQETQYF.